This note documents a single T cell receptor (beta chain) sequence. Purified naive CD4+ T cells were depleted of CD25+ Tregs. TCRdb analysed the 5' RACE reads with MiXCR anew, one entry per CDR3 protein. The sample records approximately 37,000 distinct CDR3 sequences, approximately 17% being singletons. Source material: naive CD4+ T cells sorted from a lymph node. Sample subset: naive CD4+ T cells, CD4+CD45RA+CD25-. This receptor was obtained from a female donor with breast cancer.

The chain's CDR3 is CASSYVLGNEQFF. Here the CDR3 DNA reads TGTGCCAGCAGCTATGTCCTTGGCAATGAGCAGTTCTTC. The chain uses TRBV6-5 and TRBJ2-1; no firm D call. V was cut by 6 bases and J by 6 bases, with 12 bases left in between. The CDR3 sequence is 13 residues long. Germline V gene sequence: CDR1 MNHEY, CDR2 SVGAGI.